The source of this T cell receptor beta chain is a study of CD8 T cells in ankylosing spondylitis. TCRdb used MiXCR to reprocess the 5' RACE reads, holding one entry per CDR3 protein. In the table there are about 160,000 distinct CDR3 sequences, under 45% of which are singletons. Trimming shortened V by 3 bases and J by 4 bases, and 3 bases separated the two germline ends. This CDR3 spans 11 amino acids. Material for sequencing was synovial fluid, either unsorted or a sorted T cell fraction (not recorded which). The TCR was taken from a male donor with ankylosing spondylitis. The chain links TRBV12-3 or TRBV12-4 to TRBJ1-2; D is ambiguous. Written as DNA, the CDR3 is TGTGCCAGCAGTTTGGGCTATGGCTACACCTTC. It is translated as CASSLGYGYTF.